This TCR beta chain was sequenced during a study of blood T cell repertoires in COVID-19 (dated by TCRdb to 2018 to 2021). Concerning the study at large: Collaborator samples came from the United States, Italy and Spain and covered acute and convalescent phases of COVID-19. The prospective study material was composed of cDNA or gDNA derived from T cells, B-cell-depleted T cells, or PBMCs. Subjects who had been exposed to COVID-19, were actively infected with it, or had recovered from it provided the deeply sampled blood TCRbeta repertoires that made up the dataset. The repertoires were made available in a free public database intended to serve as a resource for research on the immune response to SARS-CoV-2. The samples were drawn from the first 160 participants of the ongoing ImmuneRACE study and from over a thousand subjects provided by 6 global collaborators. Nearly every sample came with metadata listing a de-identified subject ID, COVID-19 status, age in years and sex. Where HLA class I and class II types were available, the types were taken from metadata supplied by the sample provider, not from assay-based typing. What the work shows at the level of the full study, not this receptor alone: The amount of clinical and demographic metadata varied by source and participant and was provided uncurated.

As regards this clone: The target of this receptor is not known. No much larger clone exists at a distance of one base, and base qualities are not known.

TCRbeta CDR3 regions were amplified from genomic DNA using the immunoSEQ Assay, a bias-controlled multiplex PCR. Regarding the original processing steps: Nucleated cell counts per sample were estimated from amplification of reference gene primers within the assay. Sequence reads were collapsed and filtered to measure the absolute abundance of every unique TCRbeta CDR3 rearrangement. For each sample, productive Simpson clonality was calculated as the square root of Simpson's diversity index across productive rearrangements. Sourced from immuneACCESS, this table was stored by TCRdb with only in-frame sequences that have V and J called. A share of the clones is absent; for the studies checked, an unresolved V gene accounts for under half, and the remainder has no known explanation. Clone size and V and J calls were adopted from that table, with D and trimming inferred from the DNA. Within this sample are 330,000 or so clones, with 88% of them counted one time only. Clones ranked in the top ten supply approximately 1% of the sample.

Enrolling through a virtual design, the prospective study's participants ranged in age from roughly 18 to 95 years and lived across roughly 24 United States geographic areas. In the prospective study, participants were assigned to cohorts based on the clinical history participants reported in a screening survey and a study questionnaire. A participant counted as exposed if, within 2 weeks of entering the study, that participant had been in contact with someone who had a PCR-confirmed or clinician-diagnosed COVID-19 case. In the prospective study, mobile phlebotomists collected whole blood, serum and a nasopharyngeal or oropharyngeal swab from each participant. Participants in the prospective study had the option to provide additional blood draws and questionnaires over an approximately 2-month period. Blood samples from the prospective study were shipped frozen or at room temperature prior to DNA extraction.

The sample consisted of PBMCs or T cells enriched from blood (not recorded which). The TCR was taken from a woman between 25 and 40 years old who had been exposed to COVID-19.

The CDR3 region: CASSLSSKTGARADTQYF. Read as DNA, the sequence is TGTGCCAGCAGCCTCTCCTCCAAGACAGGGGCGAGGGCAGATACGCAGTATTTT. This sequence uses TRBV9 and TRBJ2-3; TRBD1 matches 8 bases in the middle. The germline V gene provides CDR1 SGDLS and CDR2 YYNGEE. Counted from cysteine to phenylalanine, this CDR3 has 18 amino acids. Only CDR3 DNA remains: 54 bases, in frame from the first base. Trimming accounts for 4 bases at V and 4 bases at J, while the number of junction bases matched to no gene is 17. The variable domain in full, with residues beyond the CDR3 obtained from the reference TRBV9 and TRBJ2-3 genes, is DSGVTQTPKHLITATGQRVTLRCSPRSGDLSVYWYQQSLDQGLQFLIQYYNGEERAKGNILERFSAQQFPDLHSELNLSSLELGDSALYFCASSLSSKTGARADTQYFGPGTRLTVL.